Detailed here is one T cell receptor (beta chain). No cognate antigen has been identified for it. Base quality data are lacking; no much larger clone is found one base away. In the first month after transplant, blood samples were collected up to 4 times, and after that at least monthly when available. V was cut back by 3 bases and J by 3 bases, leaving a gap of 13 bases between them. Spanning cysteine to phenylalanine, the CDR3 consists of 14 amino acids. The read is trimmed to its CDR3 DNA, 42 bases read in frame from base 1. CDR1 and CDR2 (SGDLS, YYNGEE) derive from the germline V gene. This sample is drawn from a study of graft-versus-host responses after intestinal transplantation (dated by TCRdb to the early 2020s). Study-level background: The transplants that recipients got were multivisceral, liver-intestinal, or isolated intestinal. Every recipient was given anti-thymocyte globulin induction, then maintenance tacrolimus and steroids for 2 to 3 years. Bulk TCR-beta CDR3 sequencing was used to track graft-versus-host and host-versus-graft alloreactive T cell clones in the graft, circulation and bone marrow after intestinal transplantation. Alloreactive clones were identified by sequencing pre-transplant mixed lymphocyte reaction products and comparing them with unstimulated pre-transplant donor and recipient T cells. A cohort of fewer than 25 intestinal transplant recipients, including one retransplant, was enrolled, and a few patients lacking pretransplant specimens were excluded. A peak of at least 4% donor T cells among recipient peripheral blood mononuclear cells was the definition used for donor T cell macrochimerism. Rather than being sequenced by the commercial service, samples from three later patients were sequenced in-house on an Illumina MiSeq and processed with MiXCR. Summary of the overall study and its limitations: The relatively low number and heterogeneity of intestinal transplant patients limited the conclusions. In patients with donor T cell macrochimerism, the allografts had high GvH to HvG T cell clonal ratios. GvH clones were detected in recipient bone marrow, and some of these GvH clones were observed earlier in ileal mucosa or blood, consistent with an intestinal mucosal origin. Peak levels of circulating GvH clones were associated with declines in HvG clones early after transplant.

Libraries came from the immunoSEQ multiplex PCR assay. Adaptive Biotechnologies carried out high-throughput TCR-beta CDR3 sequencing of genomic DNA for most patients. As for how the authors treated the data: Adaptive's ImmunoSEQ software was the source of the TCR sequencing data for about 20 patients, while three other patients were processed with MiXCR and VDJtools. CDR3 nucleotide sequences shared between donor and recipient were removed because the origin of such sequences could not be assigned. At least 2-fold expansion over unstimulated cells and a minimum CFSE-low frequency of 0.002% (template counts) or 0.001% (read counts) were required for clones to be classified as alloreactive. Clones detected in sequenced pre-transplant spleen, lymph node, or MLR CFSE-low populations of the donor or recipient were defined as mappable. The cumulative frequency of alloreactive clones was calculated as a percentage of all sequences, weighted by copy number. This is the immuneACCESS table as TCRdb keeps it, with only in-frame sequences that have V and J called. A part of the clones is gone; compared with another copy, unresolved V genes explain less than half, and the rest is unexplained. The D gene and trimming were derived from the DNA, and the V and J assignments and clone size from that table. The sample data list about 98,000 clones, and more than 70% of these were observed just once. The top ten hold roughly 1.4% of the sample.

This clonotype was sampled from a human patient who received an intestinal transplant, so some T cells may come from the graft donor. This chain joins TRBV9 to TRBJ2-7; the D gene is tentatively TRBD1 or TRBD2, each matching 5 bases. The material sequenced was PBMCs, taken 255 days after intestinal transplant. The CDR3: CASSAGPTSYEQYF. The sequence in DNA is TGTGCCAGCAGCGCGGGACCAACGAGCTACGAGCAGTACTTC.